The 10 T cell receptor beta chains below come from one sample, sequenced in a study of shared clonotypes between healthy human individuals. Profiled with immunoSEQ multiplex PCR; TCRdb holds only in-frame clones, not every one. The sample includes under 1,100,000 clones, around 74% seen only once; the top ten take 1.4% to 1.5%. What was sequenced was memory CD4+ T cells sorted from blood. Documented subset: CD45RA-negative fraction. The receptors come from a man aged 18 to 29 in good health.

The V and J genes are TRBV5-3 and TRBJ2-5; D ambiguous. TRBV5-3 is sorted into the ORF group, with uncertain function. The CDR3 consists of 14 residues. Trimming left V 0 bases short and J 5 bases short, with 11 bases between. CDR3 in amino acids: CARSLVGETETQYF. CDR3 DNA: TGTGCCAGAAGCTTGGTTGGGGAAACGGAGACCCAGTACTTC.

The CDR3: CAISDLAGDTDTQYF. The CDR3 region has the DNA TGTGCCATCAGTGATCTAGCGGGAGACACAGATACGCAGTATTTT. The V call is TRBV10-3, the J call TRBJ2-3; TRBD2 agrees at 10 bases. Germline CDR1 is ENHRY and CDR2 is SYGVKD. After removal of 3 bases from V and 2 bases from J, the junction contained 2 bases not matched to a gene. The CDR3 is made up of 15 amino acids.

The chain combines TRBV19 with TRBJ1-3, with D uncertain. CDR3 size: 13 residues. The V gene's germline CDR1 is LNHDA and CDR2 SQIVND (reference sequence). Trimming shortened V by 5 bases and J by 1 base, and 6 bases separated the two germline ends. The DNA of the CDR3 is TGTGCCAGTAGTCAGAGTTCTGGAAACACCATATATTTT. It codes for CASSQSSGNTIYF.

V usage is TRBV5-4 and J usage is TRBJ1-1, with D perhaps matching TRBD1 (6 bases). This CDR3 contains 13 residues. Germline V gene data show CDR1 as SGHNT and CDR2 as YYREEE (reference sequence). The V and J ends lost 4 bases and 6 bases respectively, with 13 bases between them. In DNA, the CDR3 is TGTGCCAGCAGCCCACAGGGAAACTCTGAAGCTTTCTTT. Translated: CASSPQGNSEAFF.

This clone was detected only a few times. V and J are TRBV5-4 and TRBJ2-2, with D perhaps TRBD1 (5 bases). The V gene lost 0 bases and the J gene lost 5 bases, with 11 bases spanning the gap. The CDR3 covers 15 residues. Germline V lookup: CDR1 SGHNT, CDR2 YYREEE (reference sequence). The CDR3 region has the DNA TGTGCCAGCAGCTTGGATAGGGGTGGGACCGGGGAGCTGTTTTTT. Translating it yields CASSLDRGGTGELFF.

The chain joins TRBV6-5 to TRBJ2-2, with D perhaps matching TRBD2 (5 bases). V shed 7 bases and J shed 5 bases, with 17 bases lying between them. This CDR3 spans 15 amino acids. Germline V gene data show CDR1 as MNHEY and CDR2 as SVGAGI. CDR3 amino acids: CASTPSSGRTGELFF. DNA for the CDR3: TGTGCCAGCACCCCTAGCTCGGGAAGGACCGGGGAGCTGTTTTTT.

This chain links TRBV18 with TRBJ2-1; D is unresolved. This CDR3 contains 12 residues. Trimming took 6 bases from V and 7 from J, leaving 10 bases between them. In germline, CDR1 is KGHSH, CDR2 LQKENI. The CDR3 DNA is TGTGCCAGCTCGCCTCTAGGTAATGAGCAGTTCTTC. Amino acids: CASSPLGNEQFF.

V and J are TRBV5-1 and TRBJ2-2; D may correspond to TRBD1 or TRBD2 (5 bases each). V lost 4 bases to trimming and J lost 1 base, with 20 bases between them. Germline CDR1 SGHRS, CDR2 YFSETQ. The CDR3 consists of 18 residues. CDR3 in DNA: TGCGCCAGCAGCGAAAAAAGATGGGACGGGATGAACACCGGGGAGCTGTTTTTT. Translating it yields CASSEKRWDGMNTGELFF.

The CDR3: CASSSGLAFRYF. The CDR3, as DNA: TGTGCCAGCAGTTCAGGACTAGCTTTTCGGTACTTC. V and J are TRBV28 and TRBJ2-4, with TRBD2 matching over 8 bases. Germline V gene lookup returns CDR1 MDHEN and CDR2 SYDVKM. The trim removed 4 bases at V and 15 bases at J, leaving 8 bases unmatched. This CDR3 is 12 amino acids long.

J is TRBJ1-4 and V is TRBV11-2; D is possibly TRBD1 (5 bases). Trimming stripped 8 bases from V and 0 bases from J, with 13 bases between. The CDR3 sequence is 15 residues long. Germline assignment: CDR1 SGHAT and CDR2 FQNNGV. The CDR3 bases are TGTGCCAGCCGCGTTTCGGGGGCAACTAATGAAAAACTGTTTTTT. Translating it yields CASRVSGATNEKLFF.